The rows below give T cell receptor beta chains drawn from one sample of a study of OX40 agonist ivuxolimab in advanced cancers. The method was immunoSEQ multiplex PCR; TCRdb's version includes in-frame clones alone and lacks a portion of them. The repertoire holds approximately 12,000 clones, with about three quarters as singletons. The specimen comprised CD4+ or CD8+ T cells sorted from blood, sampled in a trial of the OX40 agonist ivuxolimab. The origin of the receptors is an adult with an advanced solid tumor such as melanoma, head and neck, liver or kidney cancer. Each CDR3 is given without its conserved first and last residue.

v_gene	j_gene	CDR3aa
TRBV7-8	TRBJ2-1	ASSLAQPVRDEQF
TRBV27	TRBJ1-6	ASTISPGTGNSPLH
TRBV27	TRBJ2-5	ASSYDRVTETQY
TRBV2	TRBJ2-7	ASSEEQGTVRYEQY
TRBV5-7	TRBJ2-5	ASSLWSRGGQETQY
TRBV5-4	TRBJ2-2	ASSLDGLAGGVGSGELF
TRBV28	TRBJ1-6	ASSDGQGYSPLH
TRBV9	TRBJ1-1	ASSSSLVNTEAF
TRBV18	TRBJ2-2	ASSKDRLEPAVGELF
TRBV27	TRBJ2-3	ASSLGQRDTQY
TRBV7-2	TRBJ1-2	ASSLGTDGYT
TRBV5-6	TRBJ2-2	ASSSISRVGELF
TRBV5-4	TRBJ2-1	ASSLGDAAYNEQF
TRBV27	TRBJ1-3	ASSPEQGAGNTIY
TRBV9	TRBJ2-1	ASSDPTSGMYNEQF
TRBV2	TRBJ2-2	ASRGDRGQGTGELF
TRBV2	TRBJ2-1	ASSGWRQGGDEQF
TRBV4-3	TRBJ1-5	ASSQDGGQPQH
TRBV28	TRBJ2-3	ASSLVPTDTQY
TRBV7-2	TRBJ2-1	ASSSQGSYNEQF
TRBV7-9	TRBJ2-7	ASSRDSYYEQY
TRBV28	TRBJ1-1	ASSLGGAPTEAF
TRBV9	TRBJ1-1	ASSVEGEWNTEAF